The clone carrying this TCR beta chain was found once. This specimen belongs to a study of shared clonotypes between healthy human individuals. Assay: immunoSEQ multiplex PCR; the TCRdb copy retains only in-frame clones and omits some. Among about 450,000 clones listed, 75% to 85% were seen once. This CDR3 is built from 14 residues. The sample taken for sequencing was PBMCs. The gene calls are TRBV21-1 and TRBJ2-5. TRBV21-1 is tagged as a pseudogene. The origin of this receptor is a middle-aged woman in good health. Some clones in this sample may be carry-over from other donors' samples. The CDR3 is CASSNQQSQETQYF. CDR3 coding DNA: TGTGCCAGCAGCAATCAGCAGTCCCAAGAGACCCAGTACTTC.